This T cell receptor (beta chain) was recovered during a study of CD8 T cells in ankylosing spondylitis (dated by TCRdb to 2016 to 2017). Describing the broader study: The study set out to find disease-linked TCR variants by profiling T cell receptor beta repertoires in ankylosing spondylitis patients and healthy donors. The full study cohort was made up of 25 ankylosing spondylitis patients and more than 90 healthy donors. Samples of peripheral blood were taken, and for ankylosing spondylitis patients, synovial fluid was collected as well.

Overall study outcomes, separate from this receptor: In peripheral blood, the disease-linked clones were found at relatively low frequencies and had a CD8+ phenotype. Some of the motif variants had been reported before in the synovial fluid and blood of reactive arthritis patients, a finding that suggests common disease-initiation mechanisms. A TCR beta motif of 8 or 9 highly homologous amino acid variants appeared characteristic of blood from ankylosing spondylitis patients. The disease-linked clones were reported to be significantly enriched in matched synovial fluid samples from ankylosing spondylitis patients.

With respect to this clonotype: Its cognate antigen has yet to be identified. No base-level quality is on record; no much larger clone is a single base apart.

V and J are truncated by 8 bases and 1 base respectively, leaving an intervening sequence of 11 bases. The germline V gene (reference sequence) supplies CDR1 SEHNR and CDR2 FQNEAQ. Reading from cysteine to phenylalanine, the CDR3 counts 13 amino acids. Only CDR3 DNA remains: 39 bases, in frame from the first base. TCRdb names Illumina HiSeq 2500 as the instrument used. Quantitative 5'-RACE with molecular barcodes was used to prepare TCR beta libraries. Regarding the original processing steps: A new computational method, built on a probabilistic model of VDJ rearrangement, was used to identify disease-linked TCR variants. TCRdb's own reprocessing of the public reads used fastp at Q25 and MiXCR and kept productive beta chains. Every CDR3 protein is listed once, alongside the most common genes and DNA of its rows. The V and J calls shown here were made by TCRdb, not taken from the authors' results. Within this sample are 700,000 to 1,000,000 distinct CDR3 sequences, with approximately 10% of them counted one time only. Roughly 0.51% of the sample goes to the ten largest clones.

The chain links TRBV7-9 with TRBJ2-5, with TRBD1 perhaps the D gene, on 5 matching bases. This TCR was sampled from a male donor with ankylosing spondylitis. Sequencing was done on a sample of blood, either unsorted or a sorted T cell fraction (not recorded which). The nucleotide sequence is given as TGTGCCAGCGGAACAGGCCCCCAAGAGACCCAGTACTTC. Translated, this is CASGTGPQETQYF.